This TCR beta chain was profiled in a study of OX40 agonist ivuxolimab in advanced cancers. Background on the study: Recorded diagnoses for dose-escalation patients were hepatocellular carcinoma, melanoma, renal cell or head and neck cancer.

Using immunoSEQ multiplex PCR, the repertoire was profiled, and TCRdb retains in-frame clones only, with some absent. Here the sample spans about 21,000 clones, around 83% being singletons. Study findings and constraints: The investigators did not determine what antigen specificity the expanded peripheral T cells had. Within 6 weeks, CD4+ and CD8+ blood T cells expanded clonally at 0.1 to 3.0 mg/kg. CD8+ T cells showed, on average, more clonal expansion than CD4+ cells.

As concerns this clone: No antigen is known for it.

CDR1 and CDR2 from the germline V gene are SGHVS and FNYEAQ. The CDR3 loop spans 17 amino acids. V trimming: 2 bases; J trimming: 1 base; junction bases outside the gene matches: 6. The chain uses TRBV7-6 and TRBJ2-3, with 10 bases matching TRBD2. This receptor was taken from an adult with an advanced solid tumor such as melanoma, head and neck, liver or kidney cancer. Sequences were derived from CD4+ or CD8+ T cells sorted from blood, sampled in a trial of the OX40 agonist ivuxolimab. The CDR3 is CASSLTHGLAGTDTQYF. The CDR3, as DNA: TGTGCCAGCAGCTTAACCCATGGACTAGCGGGCACAGATACGCAGTATTTT.